This T cell receptor beta chain originates from a study of blood T cell repertoires in COVID-19. Study as a whole: T cells, B-cell-depleted T cells, or PBMCs provided the cDNA or gDNA that served as material.

CDR1 and CDR2 (germline): SGHNT, YYREEE (reference sequence). V lost 4 bases and J lost 5, with 18 bases in between. This CDR3 spans 16 amino acids. Original handling: Amplified reference gene primers provided the basis for estimating nucleated cell counts. The assay was immunoSEQ multiplex PCR, and TCRdb's table has in-frame clones only and misses some. V and J calls and clone size come straight from that table; D and trimming were deduced from the DNA. In the table there are around 220,000 clones, roughly 82% of which are singletons. This sequence joins TRBV5-4 and TRBJ1-4; no firm D call. This clonotype was sampled from a woman aged 80 or older with active or convalescent COVID-19. The sample taken for sequencing was peripheral blood. The DNA of the CDR3 is TGTGCCAGCAGCGGAGGATCAGGCGTGGGAAATGAAAAACTGTTTTTT. Its protein product is CASSGGSGVGNEKLFF.